This T cell receptor (beta chain) stems from a study of blood T cells in healthy people across ages. This clonotype appeared a single time. Its antigen is still unknown. CDR3 length equals 14 residues. V shed 4 bases and J 4 bases; nucleotides not matched to a gene: 5. The germline CDR1 and CDR2 sequences are SEHNR and FQNEAQ (reference sequence). The second PCR ran 7 to 11 cycles with a sample-barcoded 5' primer and J-beta primers. One entry per CDR3 protein, called by TCRdb with MiXCR from the 5' RACE reads. The profile covers over 750,000 distinct CDR3 sequences, with approximately 25% appearing a single time and 9.4% taken by the ten largest. Whole-study results and caveats: Unknown CMV status may confound age-related changes in expanded clones.

The same sample was also used in a study of T cells of mothers and their children.

The TCR comes from a boy between 5 and 17 years old in good health. This rearrangement joins TRBV7-9 to TRBJ2-5; 8 bases line up with TRBD1. The sample comprised blood. CDR3 residues: CASSSTTGAETQYF. CDR3 DNA: TGTGCCAGCAGCTCCACGACAGGGGCAGAGACCCAGTACTTC.